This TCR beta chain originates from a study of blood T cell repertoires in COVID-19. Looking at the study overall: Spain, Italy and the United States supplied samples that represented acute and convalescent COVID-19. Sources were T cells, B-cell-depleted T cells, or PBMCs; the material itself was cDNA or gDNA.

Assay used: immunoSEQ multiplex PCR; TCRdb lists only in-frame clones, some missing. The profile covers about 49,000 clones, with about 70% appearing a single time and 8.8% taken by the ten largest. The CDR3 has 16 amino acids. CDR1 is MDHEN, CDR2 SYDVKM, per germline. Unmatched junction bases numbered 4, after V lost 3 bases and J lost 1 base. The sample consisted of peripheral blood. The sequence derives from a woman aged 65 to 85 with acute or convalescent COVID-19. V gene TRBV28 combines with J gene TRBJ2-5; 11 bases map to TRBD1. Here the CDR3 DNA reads TGTGCCAGCAGTTTGGGGACAGGGGGTTTCCAAGAGACCCAGTACTTC. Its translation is CASSLGTGGFQETQYF.